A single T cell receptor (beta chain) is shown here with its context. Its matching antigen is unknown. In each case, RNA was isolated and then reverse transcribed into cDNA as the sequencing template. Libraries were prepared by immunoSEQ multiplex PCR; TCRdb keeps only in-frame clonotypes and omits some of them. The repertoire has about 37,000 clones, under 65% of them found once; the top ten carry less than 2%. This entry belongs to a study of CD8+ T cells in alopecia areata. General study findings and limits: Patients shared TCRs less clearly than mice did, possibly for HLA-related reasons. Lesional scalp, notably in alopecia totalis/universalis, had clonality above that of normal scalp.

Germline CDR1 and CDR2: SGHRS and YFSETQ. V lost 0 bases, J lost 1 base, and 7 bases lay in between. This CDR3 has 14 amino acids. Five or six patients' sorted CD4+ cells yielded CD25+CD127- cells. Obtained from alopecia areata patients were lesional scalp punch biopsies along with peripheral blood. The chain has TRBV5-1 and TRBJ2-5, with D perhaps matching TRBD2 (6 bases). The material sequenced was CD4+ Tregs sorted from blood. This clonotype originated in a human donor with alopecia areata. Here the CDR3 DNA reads TGCGCCAGCAGCTTGGTAGCGGCCCAAGAGACCCAGTACTTC. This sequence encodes CASSLVAAQETQYF.